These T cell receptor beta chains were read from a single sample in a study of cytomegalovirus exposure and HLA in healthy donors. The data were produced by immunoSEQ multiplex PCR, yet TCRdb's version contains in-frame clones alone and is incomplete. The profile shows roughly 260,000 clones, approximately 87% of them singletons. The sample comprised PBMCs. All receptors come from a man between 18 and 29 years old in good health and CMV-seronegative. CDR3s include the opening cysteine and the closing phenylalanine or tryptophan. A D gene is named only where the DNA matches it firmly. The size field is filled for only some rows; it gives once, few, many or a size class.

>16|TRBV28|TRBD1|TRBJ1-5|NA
CASSGQGGMGNQPQHF
TGTGCCAGCAGTGGACAGGGGGGAATGGGCAATCAGCCCCAGCATTTT
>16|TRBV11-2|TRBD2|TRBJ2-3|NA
CASSPRGSGRGDTQYF
TGTGCCAGCAGCCCCCGGGGCAGCGGGAGGGGCGATACGCAGTATTTT
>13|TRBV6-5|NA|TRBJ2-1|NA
CASRERTKGEQFF
TGTGCCAGCAGGGAACGGACTAAGGGTGAGCAGTTCTTC
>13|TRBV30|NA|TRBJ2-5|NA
CAWSVSFQETQYF
TGTGCCTGGAGTGTATCGTTTCAAGAGACCCAGTACTTC
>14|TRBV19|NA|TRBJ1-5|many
CASSMGLLAQPQHF
TGTGCCAGTAGTATGGGGCTATTGGCACAGCCCCAGCATTTT
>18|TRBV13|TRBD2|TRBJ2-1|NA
CASSAAFLAGFSYNEQFF
TGTGCCAGCAGCGCAGCCTTCTTAGCGGGGTTCTCCTACAATGAGCAGTTCTTC
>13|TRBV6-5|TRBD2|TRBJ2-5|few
CASRGGPGGTQYF
TGTGCCAGCAGGGGAGGGCCCGGCGGGACCCAGTACTTC
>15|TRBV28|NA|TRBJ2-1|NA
CASSLAGLSYNEQFF
TGTGCCAGCAGTTTGGCGGGCCTCTCCTACAATGAGCAGTTCTTC
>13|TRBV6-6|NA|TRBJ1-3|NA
CASSLLRVDTIYF
TGTGCCAGCAGTTTACTTCGAGTGGACACCATATATTTT
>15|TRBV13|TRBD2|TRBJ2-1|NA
CASRSSGGPYNEQFF
TGTGCCAGCAGATCGAGCGGGGGTCCCTACAATGAGCAGTTCTTC
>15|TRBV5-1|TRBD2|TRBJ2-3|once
CASSLGGTHTDTQYF
TGCGCCAGCAGCCTCGGGGGGACCCACACAGATACGCAGTATTTT
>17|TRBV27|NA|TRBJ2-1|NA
CASSTKETRRGYNEQFF
TGTGCCAGCAGTACCAAAGAAACCAGGAGGGGATACAATGAGCAGTTCTTC
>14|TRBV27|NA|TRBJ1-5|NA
CASSFANSNQPQHF
TGTGCCAGCAGTTTCGCGAATAGCAATCAGCCCCAGCATTTT
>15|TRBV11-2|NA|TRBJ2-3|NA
CASSYLGGSTDTQYF
TGTGCCAGCAGCTACCTGGGCGGGAGCACAGATACGCAGTATTTT
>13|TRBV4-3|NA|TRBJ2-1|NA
CASSQGPGTREFF
TGCGCCAGCAGCCAGGGACCCGGGACAAGGGAGTTCTTC
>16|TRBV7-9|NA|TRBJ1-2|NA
CASSLRGPDSFHGYTF
TGTGCCAGCAGCTTACGGGGTCCGGACAGTTTCCATGGCTACACCTTC
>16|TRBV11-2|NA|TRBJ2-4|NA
CASSGRSGVGKNIQYF
TGTGCCAGCAGCGGTCGCTCAGGGGTTGGCAAAAACATTCAGTACTTC
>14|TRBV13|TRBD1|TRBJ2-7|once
CASSFNRGVNEQYF
TGTGCCAGCAGCTTTAACAGGGGGGTCAACGAGCAGTACTTC
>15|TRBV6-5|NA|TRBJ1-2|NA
CASSHIYRADYGYTF
TGTGCCAGCAGCCACATATACAGGGCCGACTATGGCTACACCTTC
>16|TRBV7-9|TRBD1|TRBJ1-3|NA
CASSPILGQGGNTIYF
TGTGCCAGCAGCCCAATTCTGGGACAGGGGGGAAACACCATATATTTT
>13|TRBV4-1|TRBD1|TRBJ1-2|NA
CASRPGGNYGYTF
TGCGCCAGCAGACCAGGGGGTAACTATGGCTACACCTTC
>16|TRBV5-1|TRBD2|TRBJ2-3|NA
CASSPQSGRSSDTQYF
TGCGCCAGCAGCCCCCAAAGCGGGAGGTCTTCAGATACGCAGTATTTT
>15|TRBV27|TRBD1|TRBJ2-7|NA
CASSYTGTGSYEQYF
TGTGCCAGCAGTTATACCGGGACAGGCTCCTACGAGCAGTACTTC
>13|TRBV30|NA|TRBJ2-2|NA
CAWSPPNTGELFF
TGTGCCTGGAGTCCTCCGAACACCGGGGAGCTGTTTTTT
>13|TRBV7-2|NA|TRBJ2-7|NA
CASSSSGSYEQYF
TGTGCCAGCAGCTCCTCGGGATCCTACGAGCAGTACTTC
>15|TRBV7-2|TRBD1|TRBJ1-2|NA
CASSSGTGGLYGYTF
TGTGCCAGCAGCTCAGGGACAGGGGGCCTCTATGGCTACACCTTC
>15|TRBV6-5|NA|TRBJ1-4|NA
CASGMTGSTNEKLFF
TGTGCCAGCGGGATGACAGGTTCAACTAATGAAAAACTGTTTTTT
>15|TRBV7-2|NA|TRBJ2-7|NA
CASSLVSASGYEQYF
TGTGCCAGCAGCTTAGTATCGGCATCGGGCTACGAGCAGTACTTC
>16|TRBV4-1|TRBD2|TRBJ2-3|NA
CASSQRLAGDTDTQYF
TGCGCCAGCAGCCAGAGACTAGCGGGGGACACAGATACGCAGTATTTT
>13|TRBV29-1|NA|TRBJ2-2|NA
CSVRTGSAGELFF
TGCAGCGTTCGTACAGGGTCTGCCGGGGAGCTGTTTTTT